Here is one T cell receptor (beta chain) with its context. This CDR3 is missing its conserved last phenylalanine or tryptophan, likely due to a read error. The source of the sample is a study of T cells in Graves' hyperthyroidism and ophthalmopathy. Patients aged 18 to 65 had newly diagnosed hyperthyroidism of under 2 months' duration. Amplification targeted TCR beta CDR3 regions from RNA transcripts. Initially, a first-round RT-PCR of the TCR CDR3 employed the HTBI primer set. TCRdb reprocessed the multiplex PCR reads with MiXCR, giving one entry per CDR3 protein. The sample lists approximately 620,000 distinct CDR3 sequences; 14% were seen once. V was pared by 0 bases and J by 0 bases, with 16 bases between. Germline CDR1 and CDR2: SGDLS and YYNGEE. The CDR3 contains 17 residues.

The chain has TRBV9 and TRBJ2-7, with D perhaps matching TRBD1 or TRBD2 (6 bases each). The source of this sequence is a woman in her twenties or thirties with Graves' hyperthyroidism that later progressed to Graves' ophthalmopathy. Sequenced sample: blood. This chain's CDR3 is CASSVAGGGGDSYEQYL. CDR3 nucleotide sequence: TGTGCCAGCAGCGTAGCCGGAGGAGGGGGTGACTCCTACGAGCAGTACCTC.